This T cell receptor beta chain was retrieved from a study of cytomegalovirus exposure and HLA in healthy donors. Overall study context: Both the roughly 120 validation repertoires and the roughly 640 first-cohort repertoires used the same platform, as reported by a later analysis. General study findings and limits: The investigators catalogued 164 TCR beta chains as cytomegalovirus-associated. Subsequent analysis of the roughly 120 validation repertoires found a tendency for first-cohort TCR clusters to co-occur.

In germline, CDR1 is SQVTM, CDR2 ANQGSEA. This CDR3 contains 11 residues. Points on this clone: Its antigen is not known.

TCRdb's copy holds only in-frame clones and misses some; the assay was immunoSEQ multiplex PCR. Of 90,000 to 150,000 clones listed, roughly 90% are singletons. The sequenced material came from PBMCs. The source of this sequence is a woman aged 18-29 years in good health and CMV-seropositive. J is TRBJ1-3 and V is TRBV29-1; D is perhaps TRBD1 (5 bases). In nucleotides, the CDR3 is TGCAGTGCAGGGTTCGGAAACACCATATATTTT. This sequence encodes CSAGFGNTIYF.